This entry describes one TCR beta chain. The antigen remains undetermined. The data stem from a study of post-analysis software for immune sequencing data. The overall study: Included courses were relapsing-remitting and secondary progressive multiple sclerosis; progressive-relapsing multiple sclerosis was also included. Whole-study results and caveats: Same-batch samples co-clustered strongly by F measure. In patients, TRBV5-6, TRBV5-1 and TRBV20-1 belonged to roughly five TRBV segments found more frequently than in controls.

The CDR3 loop spans 15 amino acids. Trimming at V came to 1 base and at J to 4 bases, leaving 6 bases not matched to a gene. CDR1 is SGHRS, CDR2 YFSETQ, per germline. Presence of unique molecular identifiers characterized the TCR beta cDNA libraries. One entry per CDR3 protein results from TCRdb running MiXCR on the PCR reads. The sample includes around 770,000 distinct CDR3 sequences, just over 45% of them seen just once. Sequenced input: blood. The TCR comes from a girl aged 10 to 17 with multiple sclerosis. The chain recombines TRBV5-1 with TRBJ2-5; 8 bases align to TRBD2. In DNA, the CDR3 is TGCGCCAGCAGCTTGCAACCCGGGAGGGGAGAGACCCAGTACTTC. It specifies CASSLQPGRGETQYF.